Listed here is a single T cell receptor (beta chain). The clone's antigen remains unknown. It has no much larger one-base neighbor in the sample; base qualities were not kept. The entry originates in a study of blood T cell repertoires in COVID-19 (dated by TCRdb to the early 2020s). About the investigation overall: Collaborator samples came from the United States, Italy and Spain and covered acute and convalescent phases of COVID-19. The sample metadata nearly always contained a de-identified subject ID, COVID-19 status, age in years and sex. The material from the prospective study consisted of cDNA or gDNA derived from T cells, B-cell-depleted T cells, or PBMCs. Samples were obtained from the ongoing ImmuneRACE study (first 160 participants) and from some 1,300 subjects provided by 6 global collaborators. The repertoires were released in a freely available public database intended as a resource for research on the immune response to SARS-CoV-2. Deeply sampled blood TCRbeta repertoires from subjects exposed to, actively infected with, or recovered from COVID-19 were included in the dataset. Where available, HLA class I and class II types were obtained from metadata supplied by the sample provider rather than from assay-based typing.

Overall results and qualifications from the work: The quantity of clinical and demographic metadata differed by source and by participant and was supplied without curation.

The CDR1 and CDR2 encoded by the germline V gene are LGHNA and YNFKEQ. Spanning cysteine to phenylalanine, the CDR3 consists of 17 amino acids. CDR3 DNA only is kept here, 51 bases in frame from base 1. V loses 0 bases at its end and J loses 0 bases; junction bases beyond the gene matches: 2. The immunoSEQ Assay, a bias-controlled multiplex PCR, was used to amplify TCRbeta CDR3 regions from genomic DNA. Regarding the original processing steps: The number of nucleated cells in each sample was estimated from the amplification of reference gene primers within the assay. Sequence reads were collapsed and filtered to measure the absolute abundance of every unique TCRbeta CDR3 rearrangement. For each sample, productive Simpson clonality was calculated as the square root of Simpson's diversity index across productive rearrangements. TCRdb took this table from immuneACCESS and kept in-frame rearrangements with V and J called. Such tables lack part of the clones; where checked against another copy, unresolved V genes explain under half of the gap, and the rest is unexplained. V and J calls and clone size follow that table, whereas D and trimming were derived from the DNA. For this sample the table gives some 140,000 clones, of which around 76% were detected only once. Clones ranked in the top ten supply approximately 11% of the sample.

Whole blood was collected in K2EDTA tubes by collaborating institutions according to the institutions' own protocols. For TCRbeta analysis, collaborators shipped samples as frozen whole blood, isolated PBMCs, or DNA extracted from either of those sample types. The receptor's source is a human donor in a cohort sampled during active COVID-19. Specimen: peripheral blood. The rearrangement combines TRBV4-2 with TRBJ2-6; TRBD1 lines up with 7 middle nucleotides. The CDR3 has the sequence CASSQDGDSSGANVLTF. The DNA sequence is TGTGCCAGCAGCCAAGATGGGGACAGCTCTGGGGCCAACGTCCTGACTTTC.